The following is a TCR beta chain sequence with its context. Its antigen is not yet known. Base-call qualities are not available, and no considerably larger clone is one nucleotide away. This record comes from a study of blood T cells in healthy people across ages (dated by TCRdb to between 2015 and 2017). The study in broad terms: Template switching captured roughly one uniquely barcoded TCR beta cDNA molecule per two T cells in model experiments. To track age-related changes in TCR beta repertoire diversity, the study relied on deep sequencing normalized with unique cDNA molecular identifiers. The donors were divided into four age groups: young (average approximately 16 years), middle-aged (approximately 39), aged (62) and long-lived (roughly 82). To avoid experimental bias, donors of different ages were randomly spread across the sequencing lanes. For two donors (one aged 18 to 29 and one aged 80 or older), the study analyzed two additional independent replicas of 1 million unique cDNA reads from the same blood draw. Results the study describes overall, beyond this receptor: Observed TCR beta diversity correlated strongly with the percentage of naive T cells measured by flow cytometry. Compared with the aged group, the long-lived group had more naive CD4+ T cells, fewer expanded clones and increased TCR diversity, a pattern suggesting age selection. Because profiling used bulk unsorted PBMCs, naive and antigen-experienced compartments could not be compared conclusively. Estimates of total diversity based on one million sequenced T cells were regarded as lower bounds and as underestimates. As age increased, observed TCR beta diversity per million T cells dropped in a roughly linear way, and a significant reduction was already evident by age about 40. Because donor CMV infection status was unknown, age-related changes in expanded clonotypes were potentially confounded.

Library method: 5' RACE. The listed sequencing device is Illumina HiSeq 2500. A second roughly 7 to 11 cycle PCR used a sample-barcoded 5' primer and a J-beta primer mix. A template-switch 5' adaptor carrying 12 random nucleotides introduced a unique molecular identifier onto each TCR beta cDNA molecule. At least 3 million CDR3-containing paired-end reads were obtained from each sample. All of the RNA was converted into first-strand cDNA using the Mint cDNA synthesis kit, with a TRBC-specific oligonucleotide serving as the primer. Following uracil-DNA glycosylase treatment, a first 18-cycle PCR with universal primers M1SS and BC2_uni_R was performed on all cDNA. The original pipeline was this. Normalization of each sample was performed by random selection of 1 million high-quality reads, each carrying a distinct molecular identifier. Reads sharing molecular identifiers were discarded rather than binned into consensus sequences. MiTCR, with a Q25 quality threshold and the strictest error-elimination algorithm, was used for CDR3 identification, clonotype clustering and error correction. A nonparametric unseen species model with Euler transformation was used to estimate a lower bound on total TCR beta diversity. The raw public data were reprocessed by TCRdb itself: fastp quality trimming at Q25, MiXCR clonotype calling, in-frame beta chains only. Every entry covers one CDR3 protein and lists the most common genes and DNA from its rows. Here the V and J calls rest on TCRdb's processing, not on the authors' analysis. The sample table shows 1,100,000 or so distinct CDR3 sequences, and 35% to 55% are seen once. Clones ranked in the top ten supply approximately 19% of the sample.

The 40 or so donors, aged about 6 to 95 years, were systemically healthy Caucasian individuals from Russia. Each donor gave around 9.9 milliliters of peripheral blood, collected into EDTA-treated Vacutainer tubes. Ficoll-Paque density-gradient centrifugation was used to isolate PBMCs, with at least 6.5 million obtained per sample. Total RNA was extracted from PBMCs with Trizol reagent, with at least 5 micrograms obtained per sample. The percentages of naive CD45RAhigh/CD27high T cells were determined by flow cytometry on a PBMC aliquot from every donor. The CDR3 sequence holds 14 residues, the cysteine and phenylalanine included. CDR3 DNA only is kept here, 42 bases in frame from base 1. V and J lose 5 bases and 6 bases, and a span of 16 bases separates them. From a lookup of the germline V gene, CDR1 and CDR2 are KGHSH and LQKENI.

The sequence was collected from a woman aged 55-69 years in good health. The chain uses TRBV18 and TRBJ1-2, with TRBD1 tentatively as D gene (6 bases match). The sequencing sample was made of blood. The CDR3 region: CASSIPGASHGYTF. The DNA reads TGTGCCAGCTCAATCCCGGGGGCTTCCCATGGCTACACCTTC. Joined to the reference TRBV18 and TRBJ1-2 proteins, this CDR3 gives the full variable domain: NAGVMQNPRHLVRRRGQEARLRCSPMKGHSHVYWYRQLPEEGLKFMVYLQKENIIDESGMPKERFSAEFPKEGPSILRIQQVVRGDSAAYFCASSIPGASHGYTFGSGTRLTVV.